One and the same sample provided the 5 T cell receptor beta chains below, sequenced in a study of blood T cell repertoires in COVID-19. Clones were read by immunoSEQ multiplex PCR, and TCRdb kept only the in-frame ones, dropping some. The sample holds 300,000 to 350,000 clones, approximately 88% seen once. The material sequenced was peripheral blood. The receptor source for this set is a woman between 25 and 40 years old with COVID-19, enrolled during active disease.

This sequence joins TRBV28 and TRBJ2-4; 8 bases map to TRBD1. This CDR3 contains 18 residues. The V gene end was trimmed by 1 base and the J gene end by 0 bases; junction bases not matched to a gene: 8. The V gene's germline CDR1 is MDHEN and CDR2 SYDVKM. The CDR3 here is CASSLLWAGGGAKNIQYF. The CDR3 DNA sequence: TGTGCCAGCAGTTTATTATGGGCAGGGGGCGGAGCCAAAAACATTCAGTACTTC. The full variable domain, with the rest looked up from reference TRBV28 and TRBJ2-4, is DVKVTQSSRYLVKRTGEKVFLECVQDMDHENMFWYRQDPGLGLRLIYFSYDVKMKEKGDIPEGYSVSREKKERFSLILESASTNQTSMYLCASSLLWAGGGAKNIQYFGAGTRLSVL.

CDR3 protein: CASSQAPSNSPLHF. CDR3 in DNA: TGTGCCAGCAGCCAGGCACCCTCCAATTCACCCCTCCACTTT. V and J are TRBV28 and TRBJ1-6; D remains unclear. This CDR3 comprises 14 residues. Looked up from germline, CDR1 is MDHEN and CDR2 is SYDVKM. V lost 6 bases to trimming and J lost 7 bases, with 13 bases between them.

The chain carries TRBV28 and TRBJ1-6, with TRBD1 matching over 7 bases. Germline assignment: CDR1 MDHEN and CDR2 SYDVKM. The CDR3 is 15 amino acids. After removal of 6 bases from V and 5 bases from J, the junction contained 7 bases not matched to a gene. In nucleotides, the CDR3 is TGTGCCAGCAGCGGACCGACAGGGAATAATTCACCCCTCCACTTT. It is translated as CASSGPTGNNSPLHF.

V gene TRBV27 combines with J gene TRBJ2-2; TRBD1 matches at 11 bases. V was pared by 5 bases and J by 0 bases, with 17 bases of the junction left unmatched. The CDR3 consists of 21 residues. Per germline, CDR1 MNHEY and CDR2 SMNVEV (reference sequence). CDR3 loop: CASSPGRTGGLGFANTGELFF. DNA of the CDR3: TGTGCCAGCAGTCCCGGACGGACAGGGGGCCTCGGGTTTGCGAACACCGGGGAGCTGTTTTTT.

The chain is built from TRBV11-2 and TRBJ2-1, with D maybe TRBD2 (7 bases). The CDR3 spans 15 residues. In germline, CDR1 is SGHAT, CDR2 FQNNGV. The V end lost 1 base, the J end lost 5 bases, and 12 bases lay between the germline ends. CDR3: CASSLVGGANNEQFF. DNA of the CDR3: TGTGCCAGCAGCTTAGTTGGGGGGGCCAACAATGAGCAGTTCTTC.